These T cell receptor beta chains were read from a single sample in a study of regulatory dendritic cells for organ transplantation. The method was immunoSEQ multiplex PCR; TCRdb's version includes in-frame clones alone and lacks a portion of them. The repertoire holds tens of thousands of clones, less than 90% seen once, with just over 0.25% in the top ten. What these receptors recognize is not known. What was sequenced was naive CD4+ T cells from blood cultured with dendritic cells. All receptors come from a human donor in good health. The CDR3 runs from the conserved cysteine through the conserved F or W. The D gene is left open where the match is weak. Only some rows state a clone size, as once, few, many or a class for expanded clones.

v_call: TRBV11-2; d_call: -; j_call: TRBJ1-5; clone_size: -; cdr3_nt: TGTGCCAGCAGCTTTGCAGGGAGTGGCAATCAGCCCCAGCATTTT; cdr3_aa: CASSFAGSGNQPQHF
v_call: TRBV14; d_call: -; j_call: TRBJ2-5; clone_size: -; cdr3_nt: TGTGCCAGCAGCCAAGAATGGGGACCCGACTACTTC; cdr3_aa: CASSQEWGPDYF
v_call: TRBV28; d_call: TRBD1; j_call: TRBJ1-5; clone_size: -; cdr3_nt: TGTGCCAGCAGCTCTGGGGGACAGGGTCCCCAGCCCCAGCATTTT; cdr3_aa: CASSSGGQGPQPQHF
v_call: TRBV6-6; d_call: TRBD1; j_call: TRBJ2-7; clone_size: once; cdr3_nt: TGTGCCAGCAGTTACGCCCGAGACAGGGGCTACGAGCAGTACTTC; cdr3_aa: CASSYARDRGYEQYF
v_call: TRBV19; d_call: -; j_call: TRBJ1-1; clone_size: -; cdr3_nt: TGTGCCAGTACCCCTGCAGGGAGAAAACGAACCTCAGAAGCTTTCTTT; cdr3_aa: CASTPAGRKRTSEAFF
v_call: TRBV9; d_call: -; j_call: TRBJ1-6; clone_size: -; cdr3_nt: TGTGCCAGCAGCGTAGTCCCAGAGGATTCACCCCTCCACTTT; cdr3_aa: CASSVVPEDSPLHF
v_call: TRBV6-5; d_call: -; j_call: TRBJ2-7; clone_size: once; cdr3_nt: TGTGCCAGCAGCTCCATGATCGAGCAGTACTTC; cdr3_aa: CASSSMIEQYF
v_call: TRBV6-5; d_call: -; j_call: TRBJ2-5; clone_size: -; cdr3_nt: TGTGCCAGCAGATGGGAGGAGACCCAGTACTTC; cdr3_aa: CASRWEETQYF
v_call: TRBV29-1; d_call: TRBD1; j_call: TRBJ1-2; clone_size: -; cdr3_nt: TGCAGCGTCTCACGACAGGGTGGCTACACCTTC; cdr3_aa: CSVSRQGGYTF
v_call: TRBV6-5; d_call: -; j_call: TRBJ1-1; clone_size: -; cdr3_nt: TGTGCCAGCAGTTACTCGACTGAAGCTGAAGCTTTCTTT; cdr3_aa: CASSYSTEAEAFF
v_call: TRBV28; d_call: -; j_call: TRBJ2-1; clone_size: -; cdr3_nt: TGTGCCAGCAGTTCATGGAGCGTGGGGGTCCACTACAATGAGCAGTTCTTC; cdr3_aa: CASSSWSVGVHYNEQFF
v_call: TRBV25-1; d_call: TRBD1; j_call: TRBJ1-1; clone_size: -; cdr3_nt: TGTGCCAGCAGTGATAACCCCGGGGGACAGGGGTTAGGAACTGAAGCTTTCTTT; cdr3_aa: CASSDNPGGQGLGTEAFF
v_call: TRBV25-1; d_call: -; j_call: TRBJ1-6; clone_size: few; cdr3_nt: TGTGCCAGCACCCTAGCGGGGGTCGGGAATTCACCCCTCCACTTT; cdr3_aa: CASTLAGVGNSPLHF
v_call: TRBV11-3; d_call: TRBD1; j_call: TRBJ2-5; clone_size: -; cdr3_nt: TGTGCCAGCAGCCGCAGGGGGCAAGAGACCCAGTACTTC; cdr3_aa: CASSRRGQETQYF
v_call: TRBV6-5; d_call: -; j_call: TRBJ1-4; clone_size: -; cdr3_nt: TGTGCCAGCAGCCAAGGGCCCCCCACAGGGCTGTTTTTT; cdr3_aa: CASSQGPPTGLFF
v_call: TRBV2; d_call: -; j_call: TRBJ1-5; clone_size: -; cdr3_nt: TGTGCCAGCACCCCAGTAGGGGTTGATCAGCCCCAGCATTTT; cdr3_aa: CASTPVGVDQPQHF
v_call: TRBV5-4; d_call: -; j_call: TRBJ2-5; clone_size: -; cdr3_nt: TGTGCCAGCAGCTTGGAAGAGACCCAGTACTTC; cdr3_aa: CASSLEETQYF
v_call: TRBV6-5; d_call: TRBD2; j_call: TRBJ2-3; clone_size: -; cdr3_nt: TGTGCCAGCAGTTACTTGCGGGAGTTGGGCACAGATACGCAGTATTTT; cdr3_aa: CASSYLRELGTDTQYF
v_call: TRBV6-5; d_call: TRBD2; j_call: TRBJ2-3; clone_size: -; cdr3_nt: TGTGCCAGCACAGCGGGGGAGTTTTATACGCAGTATTTT; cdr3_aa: CASTAGEFYTQYF
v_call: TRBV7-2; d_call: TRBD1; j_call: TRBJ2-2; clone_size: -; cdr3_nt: TGTGCCAGCAGCTTAGTTGGGACAGGGACCTACACCGGGGAGCTGTTTTTT; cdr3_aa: CASSLVGTGTYTGELFF
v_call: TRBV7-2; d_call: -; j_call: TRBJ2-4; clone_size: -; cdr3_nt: TGTGCCAGCAGCGCCTCATGGACGCTAGCCAAAAACATTCAGTACTTC; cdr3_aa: CASSASWTLAKNIQYF
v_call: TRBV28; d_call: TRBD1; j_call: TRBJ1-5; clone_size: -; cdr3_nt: TGTGCCAGCAGTACAGGGGTTTTTCAGCCCCAGCATTTT; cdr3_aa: CASSTGVFQPQHF